One and the same sample provided the 17 T cell receptor beta chains below, sequenced in a study of T-cell memory formation after mild COVID-19. TCRdb processed the 5' RACE reads anew with MiXCR; each CDR3 protein has one entry. This sample yields roughly 400,000 distinct CDR3 sequences, of which approximately 19% are seen a single time; roughly 21% belongs to the top ten. The sequenced sample consisted of PBMCs or a T cell subset sorted from them (not recorded which). All receptors derive from a young man who had mild COVID-19 (a few samples of this study predate the infection). Cell type and time point are not known.

V and J are TRBV9 and TRBJ1-4, with D hard to call. Deletions cut 4 bases from V and 7 bases from J, with 11 bases between. The CDR3 covers 13 residues. Germline V CDR1 and CDR2: SGDLS, YYNGEE. The CDR3 coding sequence is TGTGCCAGCAGCTCAAACTGGGGTGAAAAACTGTTTTTT. This encodes CASSSNWGEKLFF.

This clonotype was observed a handful of times. J is TRBJ2-1 and V is TRBV7-3; 9 bases are shared with TRBD2. Trimming cost V 4 bases and J 4 bases; bases outside gene matches: 5. Germline V CDR1 and CDR2: SGHTA, FQGTGA. The CDR3 extends over 15 amino acids. The DNA of the CDR3 is TGTGCCAGCAGCTCTAGCGGGGCCCCGTACAATGAGCAGTTCTTC. Encoded protein: CASSSSGAPYNEQFF.

This clonotype was recorded many times. This chain uses TRBV20-1 with TRBJ2-7, with 7 bases that match TRBD1. V dropped 0 bases and J dropped 5; count of bases not matched to a gene: 7. Germline loops: CDR1 DFQATT, CDR2 SNEGSKA (reference sequence). The CDR3 length is 14 residues. The CDR3 DNA reads as TGCAGTGCTAGAGATCCGGGACAGCTCCACGAGCAGTACTTC. Protein product: CSARDPGQLHEQYF.

J is TRBJ2-7 and V is TRBV28, with 7 bases identical to TRBD1. V shed 5 bases and J 1 base; nucleotides not matched to a gene: 5. Looked up from germline, CDR1 is MDHEN and CDR2 is SYDVKM. The CDR3 has 14 residues. The CDR3 sequence is CASSPLDRSYEQYV. The CDR3 nucleotides read TGTGCCAGCAGTCCTTTGGACAGGTCCTACGAGCAGTACGTC.

V and J are TRBV4-3 and TRBJ1-1; D is unresolved. CDR1 is LGHNA, CDR2 YSLEER, per germline. The CDR3 sequence is 14 residues long. The V end was cut by 3 bases, the J end by 5 bases, with 13 bases between. The CDR3, as DNA: TGCGCCAGCAGCCATTCCGGTTCCGGGACTGAAGCTTTCTTT. This codes for CASSHSGSGTEAFF.

The V and J genes are TRBV7-2 and TRBJ2-7; weak D call: TRBD1 (6 bases). Germline V gives CDR1 SGHTA, CDR2 FQGNSA. V shed 3 bases and J shed 5 bases, with 14 bases lying between them. The CDR3 has 14 residues. In DNA form, the CDR3 reads TGTGCCAGCAGCTTCTGGCAGGGGACGCACGAGCAGTACTTC. It specifies CASSFWQGTHEQYF. The whole variable domain, remainder taken from reference TRBV7-2 and TRBJ2-7, is GAGVSQSPSNKVTEKGKDVELRCDPISGHTALYWYRQSLGQGLEFLIYFQGNSAPDKSGLPSDRFSAERTGGSVSTLTIQRTQQEDSAVYLCASSFWQGTHEQYFGPGTRLTVT.

This chain uses TRBV5-6 with TRBJ1-5; D ambiguous. The CDR3 spans 15 residues. V lost 1 base and J lost 2, with 10 bases in between. Germline V gives CDR1 SGHDT, CDR2 YYEEEE. Written as DNA, the CDR3 is TGTGCCAGCAGCTTGTTTATGGTTGGCAATCAGCCCCAGCATTTT. Translated: CASSLFMVGNQPQHF.

The sample holds a few counts of this clonotype. The chain combines TRBV9 with TRBJ2-5, with unresolved D. Trimming stripped 0 bases from V and 1 base from J, with 7 bases between. This CDR3 contains 14 residues. Germline CDR1 reads SGDLS; CDR2 reads YYNGEE. CDR3 DNA sequence: TGTGCCAGCAGCGTAGACCCGCTCCAAGAGACCCAGTACTTC. It encodes CASSVDPLQETQYF.

This clonotype was seen many times. The chain recombines TRBV6-5 with TRBJ2-7, with 9 bases identical to TRBD1. Unmatched junction bases numbered 4, after V lost 2 bases and J lost 2 bases. Per the germline V gene, CDR1 is MNHEY and CDR2 is SVGAGI. The CDR3 covers 15 residues. The CDR3 DNA is TGTGCCAGCAGTTACGCGGGGACAGGGACCTACGAGCAGTACTTC. It translates to CASSYAGTGTYEQYF.

The chain employs TRBV7-2 and TRBJ2-7, with no clear D. V was clipped by 4 bases and J by 2 bases, with 15 bases between them. CDR3 length equals 15 residues. The V gene's germline CDR1 is SGHTA and CDR2 FQGNSA. The chain's CDR3 is CASSSPHGVAYEQYF. The CDR3, as DNA: TGTGCCAGCAGCTCGCCCCACGGTGTCGCCTACGAGCAGTACTTC.

The V gene is TRBV7-9, the J gene TRBJ1-1; 7 positions agree with TRBD1. The J segment lost 3 bases and the V segment lost 3 bases, leaving 19 bases of the junction unmatched. The CDR3 runs 19 residues. From germline, CDR1 is SEHNR and CDR2 FQNEAQ (reference sequence). The CDR3 loop is CASSLGRGEVVPIYTEAFF. The CDR3 bases are TGTGCCAGCAGCTTGGGCAGGGGGGAAGTAGTTCCTATTTACACTGAAGCTTTCTTT.

The gene calls are TRBV3-1 and TRBJ2-7; D is unresolved. This CDR3 contains 17 residues. Trimming shortened V by 0 bases and J by 0 bases, and 15 bases separated the two germline ends. CDR1 is LGHDT and CDR2 is YNNKEL in the germline V gene (reference sequence). CDR3 DNA: TGTGCCAGCAGCCAAGATCCTATAAGCGATTCCTCCTACGAGCAGTACTTC. Translated, it gives CASSQDPISDSSYEQYF.

For the CDR3, the DNA is TGTGCCACCAGTACCGGGACAAACTATGGCTACACCTTC. It translates to CATSTGTNYGYTF. This sequence joins TRBV24-1 and TRBJ1-2; D is possibly TRBD1 (6 bases). Trimming removed 6 bases from V and 2 bases from J, with 9 bases in between. Germline-derived CDR1 and CDR2 are KGHDR and SFDVKD. This CDR3 is built from 13 residues.

The V and J genes are TRBV20-1 and TRBJ2-3; tentatively, D is TRBD1 (7 bases). Germline CDR1 is DFQATT and CDR2 is SNEGSKA (reference sequence). This CDR3 comprises 14 residues. V was trimmed by 5 bases and J by 0 bases, leaving 12 bases between them. The CDR3 is CSAPTGTSTDTQYF. The CDR3 bases are TGCAGTGCTCCGACAGGGACTAGCACAGATACGCAGTATTTT.

This clonotype has just a few counts. This rearrangement joins TRBV5-1 to TRBJ2-5; 7 nucleotides align to TRBD1. CDR3 size: 14 residues. Germline V gene sequence: CDR1 SGHRS, CDR2 YFSETQ. V dropped 4 bases and J dropped 3; count of bases not matched to a gene: 6. The CDR3 sequence is CASSTGTAEETQYF. CDR3 bases: TGCGCCAGCAGCACCGGGACAGCCGAAGAGACCCAGTACTTC.

The sample holds many counts of this clonotype. The chain links TRBV5-5 to TRBJ1-2; tentatively, D is TRBD1 (5 bases). There are 13 residues in the CDR3. The V gene lost 4 bases and the J gene lost 2 bases, with 9 bases spanning the gap. Germline CDR1 is SGHKS and CDR2 is YYEKEE (reference sequence). This CDR3 reads CASSPTENYGYTF. DNA of the CDR3: TGTGCCAGCAGCCCGACAGAAAACTATGGCTACACCTTC.

This clonotype was found a few times. The chain carries TRBV28 and TRBJ2-7; a weak D match, TRBD2 (7 bases). From germline, CDR1 is MDHEN and CDR2 SYDVKM. The CDR3 runs 15 residues. V lost 2 bases and J lost 0, with 11 bases in between. The CDR3 region is CASSLMGGGSYEQYF. The CDR3 DNA is TGTGCCAGCAGTTTAATGGGAGGGGGCTCCTACGAGCAGTACTTC.